This TCR beta chain was captured by sequencing in a study of CD8 T cells in Susac syndrome. The RNA input was roughly 0.45 to 1 ug, and it was reverse transcribed with random hexamers. MiXCR was run by TCRdb on the immunoSEQ multiplex PCR reads, yielding one entry per CDR3 protein. The profile covers approximately 100,000 distinct CDR3 sequences, with roughly 96% appearing a single time and approximately 0.093% taken by the ten largest. Per the germline V gene, CDR1 is SQVTM and CDR2 is ANQGSEA. The CDR3 contains 15 residues. V lost 3 bases and J lost 6, with 17 bases in between. This clonotype originated in a human donor in good health. The sample was CD4+ T cells from PBMCs. The chain carries TRBV29-1 and TRBJ2-2; TRBD1 or TRBD2 may be the D gene (7 bases each). The CDR3 bases are TGCAGCGTTGACCGGCTCAGGGGGGGTTCCGGGGAGCTGTTTTTT. Translating gives CSVDRLRGGSGELFF.